This T cell receptor beta chain was captured by sequencing in a study of T cell responses to AZD1222 COVID-19 vaccine. The V end was cut by 3 bases, the J end by 2 bases, with 8 bases between. Germline-derived CDR1 and CDR2 are SQVTM and ANQGSEA. The CDR3 consists of 13 residues. Data came from immunoSEQ multiplex PCR; TCRdb stores just in-frame clones and leaves some out. This sample has approximately 69,000 clones, with roughly 83% found just once. This chain uses TRBV29-1 with TRBJ1-3; TRBD1 might be the D (6 bases). The TCR was taken from an adult who received the AZD1222 COVID-19 vaccine. Sample: peripheral blood, taken 28 days after the second AZD1222 dose. The CDR3: CSVDPGAGNTIYF. The CDR3, as DNA: TGCAGCGTTGATCCAGGGGCTGGAAACACCATATATTTT.